This TCR beta chain was documented in a study of early T cells in non-severe SARS-CoV-2 infection. Study overall: The chains were unpaired, and the sequenced material was bulk RNA from unsorted whole blood.

This clonotype was counted a few times. Its target is not known. Germline values: CDR1 SGHRS, CDR2 YFSETQ. Trimming removed 4 bases from V and 0 bases from J; junction bases left unmatched: 3. This CDR3 contains 15 residues. Findings and limits, study-wide: VDJdb-based matching was biased toward anti-spike CD8 responses and missed private and CD4 specificities.

The TCR library protocol attached unique molecular identifiers to the individual cDNA molecules. TCRdb reprocessed the 5' RACE reads with MiXCR, giving one entry per CDR3 protein. Among tens of thousands of distinct CDR3 sequences listed, about 14% were seen once. The rearrangement links TRBV5-1 to TRBJ1-5; 8 bases map to TRBD1. The TCR originated in an adult who was a healthcare worker with PCR-confirmed SARS-CoV-2 infection or an uninfected control (not recorded which). The source material was whole blood. The CDR3 spells CASSLTGDSNQPQHF. Written as DNA, the CDR3 is TGCGCCAGCAGCCTGACAGGGGATAGCAATCAGCCCCAGCATTTT.